This T cell receptor beta chain is drawn from a study of OX40 agonist ivuxolimab in advanced cancers. Only in-frame clones appear in the TCRdb table, and some are missing; sequencing was by immunoSEQ multiplex PCR. The sample includes more than 65,000 clones, about 90% of them seen just once. As for this clone: As yet, its antigen is unknown.

The CDR3 has 15 amino acids. In germline, CDR1 is SGDLS, CDR2 YYNGEE. Trimming stripped 4 bases from V and 4 bases from J, with 17 bases between. The study, taken as a whole, reports: Averaging showed that CD8+ T cells had more expanded clones than CD4+ did.

This specimen was CD4+ or CD8+ T cells sorted from blood, taken in a trial of the OX40 agonist ivuxolimab. The chain has TRBV9 and TRBJ1-2, with D unresolved. The clonotype comes from an adult with an advanced solid tumor such as melanoma, head and neck, liver or kidney cancer. CDR3 loop: CASSQSGQASYGYTF. The CDR3 nucleotides read TGTGCCAGCAGCCAGTCAGGCCAGGCTTCCTATGGCTACACCTTC.